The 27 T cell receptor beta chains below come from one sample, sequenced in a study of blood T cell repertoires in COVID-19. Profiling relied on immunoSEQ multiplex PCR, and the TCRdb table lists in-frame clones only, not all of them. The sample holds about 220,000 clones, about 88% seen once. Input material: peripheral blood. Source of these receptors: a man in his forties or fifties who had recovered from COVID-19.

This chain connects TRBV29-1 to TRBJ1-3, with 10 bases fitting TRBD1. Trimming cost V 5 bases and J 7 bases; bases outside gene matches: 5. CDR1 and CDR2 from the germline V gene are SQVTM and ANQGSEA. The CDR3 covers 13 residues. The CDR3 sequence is CSVSPGQGNTIYF. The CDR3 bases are TGCAGCGTTTCCCCGGGACAGGGGAACACCATATATTTT. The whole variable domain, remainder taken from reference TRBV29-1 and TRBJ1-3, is SAVISQKPSRDICQRGTSLTIQCQVDSQVTMMFWYRQQPGQSLTLIATANQGSEATYESGFVIDKFPISRPNLTFSTLTVSNMSPEDSSIYLCSVSPGQGNTIYFGEGSWLTVV.

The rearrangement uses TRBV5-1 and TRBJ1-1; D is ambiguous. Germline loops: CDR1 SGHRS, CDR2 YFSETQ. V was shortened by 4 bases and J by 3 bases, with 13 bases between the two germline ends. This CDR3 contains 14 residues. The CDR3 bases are TGCGCCAGCAGCCCGCGGACTTTCGACACTGAAGCTTTCTTT. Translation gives CASSPRTFDTEAFF.

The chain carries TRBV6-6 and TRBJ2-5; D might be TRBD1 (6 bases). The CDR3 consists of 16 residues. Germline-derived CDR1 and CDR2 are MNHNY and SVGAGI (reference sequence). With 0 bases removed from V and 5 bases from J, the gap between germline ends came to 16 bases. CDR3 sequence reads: CASSYSLGRGDETQYF. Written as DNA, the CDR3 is TGTGCCAGCAGTTACTCGTTGGGCAGGGGAGATGAGACCCAGTACTTC.

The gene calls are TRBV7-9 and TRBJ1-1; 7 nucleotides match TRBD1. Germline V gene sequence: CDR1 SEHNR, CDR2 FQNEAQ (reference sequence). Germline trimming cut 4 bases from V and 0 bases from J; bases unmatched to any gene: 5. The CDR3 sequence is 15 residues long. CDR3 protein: CASSSPTGMNTEAFF. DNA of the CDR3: TGTGCCAGCAGCTCCCCGACAGGGATGAACACTGAAGCTTTCTTT. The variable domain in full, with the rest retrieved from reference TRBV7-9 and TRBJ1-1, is DTGVSQNPRHKITKRGQNVTFRCDPISEHNRLYWYRQTLGQGPEFLTYFQNEAQLEKSRLLSDRFSAERPKGSFSTLEIQRTEQGDSAMYLCASSSPTGMNTEAFFGQGTRLTVV.

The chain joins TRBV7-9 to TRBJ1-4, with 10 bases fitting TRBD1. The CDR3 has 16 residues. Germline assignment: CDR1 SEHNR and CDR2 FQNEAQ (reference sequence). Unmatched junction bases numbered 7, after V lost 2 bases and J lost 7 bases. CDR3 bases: TGTGCCAGCAGCTTAATCTCCGGGACAGGGGTTGAAAAACTGTTTTTT. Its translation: CASSLISGTGVEKLFF.

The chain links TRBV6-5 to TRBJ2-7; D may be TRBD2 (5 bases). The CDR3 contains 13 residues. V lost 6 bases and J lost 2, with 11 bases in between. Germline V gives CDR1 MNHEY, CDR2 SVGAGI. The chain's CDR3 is CASRLVGAYEQYF. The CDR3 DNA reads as TGTGCCAGCAGACTAGTCGGGGCCTACGAGCAGTACTTC.

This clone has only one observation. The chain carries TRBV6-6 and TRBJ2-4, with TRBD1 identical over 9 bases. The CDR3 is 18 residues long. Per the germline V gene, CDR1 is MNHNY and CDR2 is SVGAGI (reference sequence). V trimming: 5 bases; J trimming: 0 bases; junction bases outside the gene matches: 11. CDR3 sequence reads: CASSPAVGTGLAKNIQYF. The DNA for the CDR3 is TGTGCCAGCAGTCCGGCCGTGGGGACAGGGTTAGCCAAAAACATTCAGTACTTC.

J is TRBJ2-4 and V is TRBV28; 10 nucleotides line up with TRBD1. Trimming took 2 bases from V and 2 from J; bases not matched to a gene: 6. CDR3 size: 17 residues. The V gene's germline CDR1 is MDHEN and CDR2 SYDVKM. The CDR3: CASSLPGQGLSKNIQYF. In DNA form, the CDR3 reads TGTGCCAGCAGTTTACCGGGACAGGGGCTATCCAAAAACATTCAGTACTTC.

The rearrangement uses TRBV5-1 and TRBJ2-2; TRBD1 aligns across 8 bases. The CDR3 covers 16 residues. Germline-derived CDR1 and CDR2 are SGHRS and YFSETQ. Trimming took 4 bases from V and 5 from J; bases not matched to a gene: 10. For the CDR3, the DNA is TGCGCCAGCAGCCTGAACCAGGGGGCGCGGACCGGGGAGCTGTTTTTT. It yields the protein CASSLNQGARTGELFF.

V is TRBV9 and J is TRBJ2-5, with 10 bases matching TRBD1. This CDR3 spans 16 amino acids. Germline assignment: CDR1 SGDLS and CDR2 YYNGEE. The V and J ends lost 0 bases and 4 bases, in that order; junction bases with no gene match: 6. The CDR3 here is CASSVEGQGVGETQYF. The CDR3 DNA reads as TGTGCCAGCAGCGTAGAAGGACAGGGGGTAGGAGAGACCCAGTACTTC. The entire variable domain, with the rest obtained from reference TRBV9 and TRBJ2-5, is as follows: DSGVTQTPKHLITATGQRVTLRCSPRSGDLSVYWYQQSLDQGLQFLIQYYNGEERAKGNILERFSAQQFPDLHSELNLSSLELGDSALYFCASSVEGQGVGETQYFGPGTRLLVL.

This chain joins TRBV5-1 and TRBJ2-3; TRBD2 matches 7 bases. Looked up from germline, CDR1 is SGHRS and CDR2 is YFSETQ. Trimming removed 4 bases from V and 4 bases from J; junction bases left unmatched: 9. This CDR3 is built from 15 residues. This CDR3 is CASSLTGRAADTQYF. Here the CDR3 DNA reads TGCGCCAGCAGCCTGACGGGGAGGGCGGCAGATACGCAGTATTTT.

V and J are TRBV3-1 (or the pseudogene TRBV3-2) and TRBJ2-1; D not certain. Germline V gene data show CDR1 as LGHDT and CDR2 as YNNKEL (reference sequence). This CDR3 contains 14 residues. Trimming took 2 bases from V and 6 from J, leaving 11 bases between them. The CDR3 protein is CASSQRIPGNEQFF. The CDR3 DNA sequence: TGTGCCAGCAGCCAAAGAATCCCGGGCAATGAGCAGTTCTTC.

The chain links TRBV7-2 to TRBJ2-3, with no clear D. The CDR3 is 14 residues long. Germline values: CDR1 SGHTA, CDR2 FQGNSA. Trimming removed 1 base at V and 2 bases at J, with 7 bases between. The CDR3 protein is CASSLGGITDTQYF. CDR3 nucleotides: TGTGCCAGCAGCTTAGGCGGAATCACAGATACGCAGTATTTT. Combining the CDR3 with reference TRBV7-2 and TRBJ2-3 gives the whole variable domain GAGVSQSPSNKVTEKGKDVELRCDPISGHTALYWYRQSLGQGLEFLIYFQGNSAPDKSGLPSDRFSAERTGGSVSTLTIQRTQQEDSAVYLCASSLGGITDTQYFGPGTRLTVL.

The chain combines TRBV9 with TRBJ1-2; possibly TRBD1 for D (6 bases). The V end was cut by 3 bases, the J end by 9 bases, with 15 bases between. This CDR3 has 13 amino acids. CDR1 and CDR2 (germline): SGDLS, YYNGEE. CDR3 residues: CASSARQAFSYTF. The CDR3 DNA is TGTGCCAGCAGCGCTCGACAGGCTTTTAGCTACACCTTC.

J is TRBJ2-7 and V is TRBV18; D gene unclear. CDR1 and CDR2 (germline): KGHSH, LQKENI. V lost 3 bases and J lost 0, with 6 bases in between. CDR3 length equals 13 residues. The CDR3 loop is CASSPRASYEQYF. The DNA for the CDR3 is TGTGCCAGCTCACCCCGAGCCTCCTACGAGCAGTACTTC. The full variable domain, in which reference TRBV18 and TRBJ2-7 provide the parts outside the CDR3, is NAGVMQNPRHLVRRRGQEARLRCSPMKGHSHVYWYRQLPEEGLKFMVYLQKENIIDESGMPKERFSAEFPKEGPSILRIQQVVRGDSAAYFCASSPRASYEQYFGPGTRLTVT.

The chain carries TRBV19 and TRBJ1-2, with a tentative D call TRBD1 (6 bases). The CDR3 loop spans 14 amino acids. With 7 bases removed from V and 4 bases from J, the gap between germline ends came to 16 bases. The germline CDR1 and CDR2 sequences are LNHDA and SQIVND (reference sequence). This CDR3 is CASTQGRSLYGYTF. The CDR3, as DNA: TGTGCCAGTACCCAGGGGCGCTCCCTCTATGGCTACACCTTC.

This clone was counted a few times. The DNA for the CDR3 is TGTGCCAGCAGTTACAAGGGGACAGGGGAGAAGGAGCAGTACTTC. Translated: CASSYKGTGEKEQYF. The chain is built from TRBV6-5 and TRBJ2-7, with TRBD1 identical over 10 bases. Trimming removed 2 bases from V and 7 bases from J; junction bases left unmatched: 8. CDR3 size: 15 residues. The germline gives CDR1 MNHEY, CDR2 SVGAGI.

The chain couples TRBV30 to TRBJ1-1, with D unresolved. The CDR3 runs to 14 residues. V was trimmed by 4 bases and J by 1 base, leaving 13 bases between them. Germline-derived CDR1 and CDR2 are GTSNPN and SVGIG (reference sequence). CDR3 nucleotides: TGTGCCTGGATGCGTGGACTACGGAACACTGAAGCTTTCTTT. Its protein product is CAWMRGLRNTEAFF.

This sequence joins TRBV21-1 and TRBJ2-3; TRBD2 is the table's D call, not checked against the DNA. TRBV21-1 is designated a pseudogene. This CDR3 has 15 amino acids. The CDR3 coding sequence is TGTGCCCCAAAAAAAAGGGGGGGGATCACAGATACGCAGTATTTT. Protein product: CAPKKRGGITDTQYF.

The CDR3 spells CASSIPGTGVNIQYF. In nucleotides, the CDR3 is TGTGCCAGTAGTATTCCCGGGACAGGGGTAAACATTCAGTACTTC. V gene TRBV19 combines with J gene TRBJ2-4; 10 positions agree with TRBD1. Unmatched junction bases numbered 5, after V lost 3 bases and J lost 6 bases. CDR1 is LNHDA, CDR2 SQIVND, per germline (reference sequence). The CDR3 is 15 amino acids.

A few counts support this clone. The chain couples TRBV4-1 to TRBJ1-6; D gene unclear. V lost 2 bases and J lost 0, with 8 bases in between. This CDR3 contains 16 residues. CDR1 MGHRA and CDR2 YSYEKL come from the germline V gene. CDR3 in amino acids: CASSQSVSSYNSPLHF. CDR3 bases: TGCGCCAGCAGCCAATCGGTTAGCTCCTATAATTCACCCCTCCACTTT.

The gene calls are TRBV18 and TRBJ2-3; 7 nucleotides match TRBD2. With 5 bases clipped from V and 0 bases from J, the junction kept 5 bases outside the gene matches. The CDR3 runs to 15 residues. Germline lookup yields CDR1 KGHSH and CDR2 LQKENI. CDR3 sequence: CASSTGSGSTDTQYF. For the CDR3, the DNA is TGTGCCAGCTCAACTGGTAGCGGGAGCACAGATACGCAGTATTTT.

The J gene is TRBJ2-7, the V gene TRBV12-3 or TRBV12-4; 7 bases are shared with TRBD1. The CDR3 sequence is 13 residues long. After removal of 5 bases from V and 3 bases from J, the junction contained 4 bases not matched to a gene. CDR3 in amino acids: CASSTDRYYEQYF. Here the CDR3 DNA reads TGTGCCAGCAGTACGGACAGGTACTACGAGCAGTACTTC.

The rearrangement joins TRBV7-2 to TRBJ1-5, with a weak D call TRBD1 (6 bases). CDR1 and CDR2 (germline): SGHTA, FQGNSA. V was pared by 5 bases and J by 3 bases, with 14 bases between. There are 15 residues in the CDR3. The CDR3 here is CASSQRTVPNQPQHF. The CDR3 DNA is TGTGCCAGCAGCCAGAGGACAGTTCCCAATCAGCCCCAGCATTTT. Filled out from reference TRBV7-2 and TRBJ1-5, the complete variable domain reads GAGVSQSPSNKVTEKGKDVELRCDPISGHTALYWYRQSLGQGLEFLIYFQGNSAPDKSGLPSDRFSAERTGGSVSTLTIQRTQQEDSAVYLCASSQRTVPNQPQHFGDGTRLSIL.

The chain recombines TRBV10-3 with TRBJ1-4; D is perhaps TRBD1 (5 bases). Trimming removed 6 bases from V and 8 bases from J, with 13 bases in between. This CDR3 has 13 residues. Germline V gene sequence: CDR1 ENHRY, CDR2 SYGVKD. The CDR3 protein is CAIRDTGGEKLFF. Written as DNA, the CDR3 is TGTGCCATCAGGGACACGGGAGGAGAAAAACTGTTTTTT.

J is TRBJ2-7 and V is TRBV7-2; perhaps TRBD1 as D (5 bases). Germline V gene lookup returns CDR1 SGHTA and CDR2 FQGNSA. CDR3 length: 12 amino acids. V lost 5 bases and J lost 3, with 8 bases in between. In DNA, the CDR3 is TGTGCCAGCAGCCGGACACTCTACGAGCAGTACTTC. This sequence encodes CASSRTLYEQYF.

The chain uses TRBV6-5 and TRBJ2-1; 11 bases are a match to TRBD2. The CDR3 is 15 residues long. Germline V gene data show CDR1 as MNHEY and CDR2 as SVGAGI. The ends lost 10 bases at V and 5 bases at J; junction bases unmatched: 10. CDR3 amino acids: CATTDGTSGNNEQFF. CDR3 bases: TGTGCCACGACCGACGGGACTAGCGGAAACAATGAGCAGTTCTTC.